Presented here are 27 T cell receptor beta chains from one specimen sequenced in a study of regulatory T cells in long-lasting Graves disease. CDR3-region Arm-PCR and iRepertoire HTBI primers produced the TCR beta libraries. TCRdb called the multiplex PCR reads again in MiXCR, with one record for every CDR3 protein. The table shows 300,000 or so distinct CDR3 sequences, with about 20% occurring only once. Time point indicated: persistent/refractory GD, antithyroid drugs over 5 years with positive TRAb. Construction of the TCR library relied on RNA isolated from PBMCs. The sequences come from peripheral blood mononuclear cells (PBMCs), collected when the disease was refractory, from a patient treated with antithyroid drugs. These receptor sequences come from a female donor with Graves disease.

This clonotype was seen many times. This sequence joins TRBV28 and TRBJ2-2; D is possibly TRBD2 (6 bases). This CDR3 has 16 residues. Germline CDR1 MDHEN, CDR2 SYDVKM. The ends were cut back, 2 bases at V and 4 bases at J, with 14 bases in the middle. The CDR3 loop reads CASSLLRGFGTGELFF. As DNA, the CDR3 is TGTGCCAGCAGTTTACTCCGGGGGTTTGGCACCGGGGAGCTGTTTTTT.

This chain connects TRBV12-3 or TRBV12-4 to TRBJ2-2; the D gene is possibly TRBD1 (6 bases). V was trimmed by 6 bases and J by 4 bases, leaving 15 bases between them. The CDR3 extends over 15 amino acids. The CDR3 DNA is TGTGCCAGCAGCCGGAACAGGGTTGGCACCGGGGAGCTGTTTTTT. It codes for CASSRNRVGTGELFF.

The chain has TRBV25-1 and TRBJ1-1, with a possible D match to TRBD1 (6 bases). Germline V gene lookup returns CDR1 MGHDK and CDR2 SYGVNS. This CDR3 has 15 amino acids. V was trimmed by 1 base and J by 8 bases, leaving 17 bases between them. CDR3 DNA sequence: TGTGCCAGCAGTGAATTGAAAGGGGGTATCGCGGAAGCTTTCTTT. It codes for CASSELKGGIAEAFF.

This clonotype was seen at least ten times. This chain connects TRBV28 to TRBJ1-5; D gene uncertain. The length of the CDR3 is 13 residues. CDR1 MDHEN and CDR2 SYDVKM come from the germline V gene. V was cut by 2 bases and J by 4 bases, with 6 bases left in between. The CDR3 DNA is TGTGCCAGCAGTTTACCCCCTAATCAGCCCCAGCATTTT. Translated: CASSLPPNQPQHF.

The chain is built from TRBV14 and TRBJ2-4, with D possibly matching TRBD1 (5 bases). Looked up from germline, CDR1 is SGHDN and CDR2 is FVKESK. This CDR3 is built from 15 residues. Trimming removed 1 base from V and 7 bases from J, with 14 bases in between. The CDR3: CASSQGTGGRNIQYF. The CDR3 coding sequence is TGTGCCAGCAGCCAAGGAACAGGCGGTCGTAACATTCAGTACTTC.

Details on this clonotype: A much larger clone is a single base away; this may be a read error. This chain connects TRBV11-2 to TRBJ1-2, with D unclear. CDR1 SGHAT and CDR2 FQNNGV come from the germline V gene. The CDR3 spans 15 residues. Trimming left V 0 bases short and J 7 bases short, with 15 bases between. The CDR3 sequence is CASSLDRSGGFGYTF. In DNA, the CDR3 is TGTGCCAGCAGCTTAGACCGCTCAGGAGGGTTTGGCTACACCTTC.

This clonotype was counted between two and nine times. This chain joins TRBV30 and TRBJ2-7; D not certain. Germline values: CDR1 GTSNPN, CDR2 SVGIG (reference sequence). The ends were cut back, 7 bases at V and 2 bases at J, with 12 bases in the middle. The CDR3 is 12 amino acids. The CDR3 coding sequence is TGTGCCTATTCTAGTCTCACCTACGAGCAGTACTTC. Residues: CAYSSLTYEQYF.

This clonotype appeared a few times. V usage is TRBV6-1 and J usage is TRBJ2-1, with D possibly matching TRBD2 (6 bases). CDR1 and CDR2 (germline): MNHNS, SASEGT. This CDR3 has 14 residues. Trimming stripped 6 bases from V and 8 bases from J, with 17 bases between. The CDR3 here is CASRRGSGPDEQFF. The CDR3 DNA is TGTGCCAGCAGGAGGGGTAGCGGCCCGGATGAGCAGTTCTTC.

The CDR3 region is CASSYRRNTEAFF. CDR3 bases: TGTGCCAGCAGTTATAGACGGAACACTGAAGCTTTCTTT. This rearrangement joins TRBV7-2 to TRBJ1-1; D is undetermined. Trimming stripped 6 bases from V and 1 base from J, with 9 bases between. CDR1 and CDR2 (germline): SGHTA, FQGNSA. CDR3 length: 13 amino acids.

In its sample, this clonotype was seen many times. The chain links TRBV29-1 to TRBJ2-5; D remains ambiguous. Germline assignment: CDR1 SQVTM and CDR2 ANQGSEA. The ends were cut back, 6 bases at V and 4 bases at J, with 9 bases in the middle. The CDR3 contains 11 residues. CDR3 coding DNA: TGCAGCGTACCTAAGGGAGAGACCCAGTACTTC. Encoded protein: CSVPKGETQYF.

As DNA, the CDR3 is TGTGCCAGCAGGAGCGGAACTAGCACAGATACGCAGTATTTT. It encodes CASRSGTSTDTQYF. The chain is built from TRBV2 and TRBJ2-3; a possible D gene is TRBD2 (5 bases). Germline values: CDR1 SNHLY, CDR2 FYNNEI. V was trimmed by 6 bases and J by 0 bases, leaving 10 bases between them. The CDR3 is made up of 14 amino acids.

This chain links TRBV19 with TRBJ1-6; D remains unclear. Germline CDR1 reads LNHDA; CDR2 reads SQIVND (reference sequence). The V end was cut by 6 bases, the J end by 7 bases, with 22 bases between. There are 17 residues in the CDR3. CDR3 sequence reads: CASSQYQVPPLNSPLHF. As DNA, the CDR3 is TGTGCCAGTAGCCAGTACCAGGTGCCCCCTCTAAATTCACCCCTCCACTTT.

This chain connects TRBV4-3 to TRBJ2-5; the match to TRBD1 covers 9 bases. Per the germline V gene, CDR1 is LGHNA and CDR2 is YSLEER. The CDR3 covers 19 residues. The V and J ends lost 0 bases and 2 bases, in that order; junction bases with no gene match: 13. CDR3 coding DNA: TGCGCCAGCAGCCAAGATGATGGACAGGGGAGAATCTGGCAAGAGACCCAGTACTTC. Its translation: CASSQDDGQGRIWQETQYF.

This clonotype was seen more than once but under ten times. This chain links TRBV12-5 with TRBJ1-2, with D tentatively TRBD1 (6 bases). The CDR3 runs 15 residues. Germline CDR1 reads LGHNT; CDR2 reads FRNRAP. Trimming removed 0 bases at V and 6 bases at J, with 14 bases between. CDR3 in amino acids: CASGLVPGGADGYTF. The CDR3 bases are TGTGCTAGTGGTTTGGTACCCGGGGGCGCGGATGGCTACACCTTC.

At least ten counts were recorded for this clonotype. The CDR3 is CASSFSTSAFYEQYF. The CDR3 coding sequence is TGTGCCAGCAGTTTCTCGACTAGCGCCTTTTACGAGCAGTACTTC. The chain recombines TRBV28 with TRBJ2-7; 8 nucleotides agree with TRBD2. Trimming took 3 bases from V and 4 from J; bases not matched to a gene: 8. Germline loops: CDR1 MDHEN, CDR2 SYDVKM. CDR3 length: 15 amino acids.

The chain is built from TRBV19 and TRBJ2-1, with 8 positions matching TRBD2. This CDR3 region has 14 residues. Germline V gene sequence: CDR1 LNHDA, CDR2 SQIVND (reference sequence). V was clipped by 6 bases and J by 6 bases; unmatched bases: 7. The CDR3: CASRAGTSFNEQFF. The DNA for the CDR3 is TGTGCCAGTAGAGCCGGGACTAGTTTCAATGAGCAGTTCTTC.

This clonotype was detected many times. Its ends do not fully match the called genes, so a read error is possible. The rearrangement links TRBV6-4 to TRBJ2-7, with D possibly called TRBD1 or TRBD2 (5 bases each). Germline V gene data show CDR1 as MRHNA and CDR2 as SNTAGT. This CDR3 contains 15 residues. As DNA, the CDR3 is TGTGCCAGCAGTTACTCCCGTCGGGACCCCTACGAGCAGTACTTC. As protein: CASSYSRRDPYEQYF.

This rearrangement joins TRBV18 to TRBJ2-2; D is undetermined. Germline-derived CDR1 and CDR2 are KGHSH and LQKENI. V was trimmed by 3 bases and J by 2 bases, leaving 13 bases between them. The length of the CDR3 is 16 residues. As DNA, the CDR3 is TGTGCCAGCTCACCGTTATTACTCGCTAACACCGGGGAGCTGTTTTTT. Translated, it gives CASSPLLLANTGELFF.

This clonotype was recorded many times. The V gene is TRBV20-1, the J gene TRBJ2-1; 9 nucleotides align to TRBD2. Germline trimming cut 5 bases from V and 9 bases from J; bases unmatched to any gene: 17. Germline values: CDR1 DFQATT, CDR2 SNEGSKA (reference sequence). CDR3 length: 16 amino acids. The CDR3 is CSARRSRRGGLIEQFF. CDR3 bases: TGCAGTGCTCGTCGGAGTCGGCGGGGGGGCCTCATTGAGCAGTTCTTC.

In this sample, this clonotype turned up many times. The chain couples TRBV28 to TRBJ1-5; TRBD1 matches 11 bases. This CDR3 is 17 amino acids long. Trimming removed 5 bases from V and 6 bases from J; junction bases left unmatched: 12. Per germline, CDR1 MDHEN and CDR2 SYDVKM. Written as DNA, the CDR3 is TGTGCCAGCAGTCCGTGGACAGGGGGCCGCCAACGTCAGCCCCAGCATTTT. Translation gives CASSPWTGGRQRQPQHF.

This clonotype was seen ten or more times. The CDR3 DNA is TGCAGCGTCCGGACAGGGGCCAACTCTGGGGCCAACGTCCTGACTTTC. This codes for CSVRTGANSGANVLTF. The gene calls are TRBV29-1 and TRBJ2-6, with TRBD1 matching 9 bases. V lost 6 bases, J lost 0 bases, and 6 bases stayed unmatched. The germline V gene encodes CDR1 SQVTM and CDR2 ANQGSEA. CDR3 size: 16 residues.

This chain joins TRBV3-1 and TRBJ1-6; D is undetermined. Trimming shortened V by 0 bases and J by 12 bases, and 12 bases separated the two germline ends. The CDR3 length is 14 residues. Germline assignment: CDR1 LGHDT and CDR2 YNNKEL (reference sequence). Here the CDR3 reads CASSQEDFMGPLHF. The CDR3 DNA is TGTGCCAGCAGCCAAGAGGACTTTATGGGACCCCTCCACTTT.

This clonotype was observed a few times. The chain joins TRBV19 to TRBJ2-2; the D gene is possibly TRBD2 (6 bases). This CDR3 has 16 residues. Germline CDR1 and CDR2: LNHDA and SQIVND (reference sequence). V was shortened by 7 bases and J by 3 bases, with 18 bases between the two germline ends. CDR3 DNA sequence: TGTGCCAGTACACCGGGACTCAGGCGGTACACCGGGGAGCTGTTTTTT. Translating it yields CASTPGLRRYTGELFF.

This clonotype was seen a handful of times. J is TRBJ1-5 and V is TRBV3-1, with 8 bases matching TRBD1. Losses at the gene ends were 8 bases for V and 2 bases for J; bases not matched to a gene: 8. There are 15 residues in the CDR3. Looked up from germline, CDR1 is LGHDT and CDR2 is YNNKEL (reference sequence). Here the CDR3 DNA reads TGTGCCAGCGGTGACAGGGGACGCGGCAATCAGCCCCAGCATTTT. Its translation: CASGDRGRGNQPQHF.

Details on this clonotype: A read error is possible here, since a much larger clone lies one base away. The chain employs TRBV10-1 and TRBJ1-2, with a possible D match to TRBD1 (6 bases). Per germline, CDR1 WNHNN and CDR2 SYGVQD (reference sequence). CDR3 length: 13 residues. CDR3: CASSRDTNYGYIF. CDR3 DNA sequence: TGCGCCAGCAGCCGGGACACAAACTATGGCTACATCTTC.

The CDR3 loop is CSAKRDLGSPEQYF. The CDR3 DNA is TGCAGTGCCAAGAGGGACCTAGGGTCACCCGAGCAGTACTTC. This chain connects TRBV20-1 to TRBJ2-7; the D call may be TRBD1 or TRBD2 (5 bases each). Germline V gene data show CDR1 as DFQATT and CDR2 as SNEGSKA (reference sequence). The CDR3 sequence is 14 residues long. V was clipped by 6 bases and J by 6 bases, with 21 bases between them.

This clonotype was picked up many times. The CDR3 region is CASSTSGGYTF. The CDR3 coding sequence is TGTGCCAGCAGTACGAGTGGCGGCTACACCTTC. The V gene is TRBV6-1, the J gene TRBJ1-2; no definite D call. The CDR3 has 11 residues. The V and J ends lost 5 bases and 8 bases respectively, with 9 bases between them. Germline CDR1 MNHNS, CDR2 SASEGT.